The rows below give T cell receptor beta chains drawn from one sample of a study of Graves' ophthalmopathy and Graves' hyperthyroidism. TCRdb used MiXCR to reprocess the multiplex PCR reads, holding one entry per CDR3 protein. The sample contains 650,000 to 800,000 distinct CDR3 sequences, about two fifths of which appear only once. The sequenced sample consisted of peripheral blood. The receptors were sampled from an adult man with Graves' ophthalmopathy. CDR3s include the opening cysteine and the closing phenylalanine or tryptophan.

J: TRBJ2-7
V: TRBV2
CDR3: CASSFGRLADNSYEQYF

J: TRBJ2-1
V: TRBV10-3
CDR3: CATSLAGDEQFF

J: TRBJ2-6
V: TRBV19
CDR3: CASTLPGLSGANVLTF

J: TRBJ2-7
V: TRBV7-8
CDR3: CASSLAPFQTYEQYF

J: TRBJ1-5
V: TRBV20-1
CDR3: CSANEGFQPQHF

J: TRBJ2-5
V: TRBV12-3/TRBV12-4
CDR3: CASSLGFLETQYF

J: TRBJ1-3
V: TRBV19
CDR3: CASRELGPGNTIYF

J: TRBJ1-2
V: TRBV7-8
CDR3: CASSLAGGQRHNYGYTF

J: TRBJ2-7
V: TRBV7-8
CDR3: CASSTSGTHYEQYF

J: TRBJ2-7
V: TRBV2
CDR3: CASRGDRDVWSSEQYF

J: TRBJ1-5
V: TRBV5-5
CDR3: CASSLYRTGDFGQPQHF